These 6 T cell receptor beta chains originate from one sample sequenced in a study of fetal regulatory T cell absence and autoimmunity. Produced via immunoSEQ multiplex PCR; TCRdb's table is partial and in-frame only. Here the sample spans about 43,000 clones, about 79% being singletons. Sequencing was done on a sample of cord blood. Every receptor here comes from a newborn boy with IPEX syndrome.

The gene calls are TRBV18 and TRBJ1-1; possibly TRBD1 for D (6 bases). Germline values: CDR1 KGHSH, CDR2 LQKENI. The CDR3 is made up of 16 amino acids. The V end lost 3 bases, the J end lost 4 bases, and 18 bases lay between the germline ends. CDR3 sequence (DNA): TGTGCCAGCTCACCGGAGCGGGGCAGGGGTTTCACTGAAGCTTTCTTT. Translation: CASSPERGRGFTEAFF.

The chain couples TRBV7-2 to TRBJ2-6, with 7 bases lining up with TRBD2. The V segment lost 3 bases and the J segment 0 bases; nucleotides outside the gene matches: 5. There are 17 residues in the CDR3. Germline lookup yields CDR1 SGHTA and CDR2 FQGNSA. CDR3 sequence reads: CASSFGGGSSGANVLTF. In DNA, the CDR3 is TGTGCCAGCAGCTTCGGGGGAGGGTCCTCTGGGGCCAACGTCCTGACTTTC.

In nucleotides, the CDR3 is TGTGCCTCCCAAAGGCTAGCGGGAGACACAGATACGCAGTATTTT. Residues: CASQRLAGDTDTQYF. This chain connects TRBV6-6 to TRBJ2-3; 10 bases align to TRBD2. The CDR3 loop spans 15 amino acids. J gave up 2 bases and V 11 bases, and 10 bases lay outside the gene matches. CDR1 is MNHNY, CDR2 SVGAGI, per germline (reference sequence).

This chain links TRBV2 with TRBJ1-5; D gene uncertain. Germline CDR1 SNHLY, CDR2 FYNNEI. V was cut by 3 bases and J by 4 bases, with 7 bases left in between. The CDR3 is made up of 13 amino acids. The CDR3 is CASSDYRNQPQHF. CDR3 nucleotides: TGTGCCAGCAGTGATTACAGAAATCAGCCCCAGCATTTT.

This sequence joins TRBV7-2 and TRBJ1-2; D is possibly TRBD1 (5 bases). The germline V gene encodes CDR1 SGHTA and CDR2 FQGNSA. V gave up 2 bases and J gave up 3 bases, with 7 bases separating them. This CDR3 is built from 13 residues. The CDR3 nucleotides read TGTGCCAGCAGCTTAAAGGGGCACTATGGCTACACCTTC. It translates to CASSLKGHYGYTF.

The CDR3 DNA is TGTGCCAGCAGGGAGGGGCCGCCAGAGCAGTACTTC. As protein: CASREGPPEQYF. V is TRBV6-1 and J is TRBJ2-7; TRBD2 is a possible D gene (6 bases). This CDR3 is built from 12 residues. Germline values: CDR1 MNHNS, CDR2 SASEGT. V was shortened by 6 bases and J by 7 bases, with 13 bases between the two germline ends.